This TCR beta chain was obtained from a study of cytomegalovirus exposure and HLA in healthy donors. In the study overall: Inside one of the first data releases sat some 93 million unique TCRs taken from HLA-typed donors. Study-wide findings and caveats: Several V segments, TRBV6-2 and TRBV6-3 among them, could not be told apart and were dropped. The study flagged some 170 TCR beta chains as cytomegalovirus-associated.

The CDR3 totals 16 residues. The ends lost 6 bases at V and 14 bases at J; junction bases unmatched: 16. Germline V gives CDR1 LNHDA, CDR2 SQIVND (reference sequence). For this clone: Its specificity is not known.

60 Vbeta and 13 Jbeta primers were used in PCR. Clones were read by immunoSEQ multiplex PCR, and TCRdb kept only the in-frame ones, dropping some. The top ten clones hold roughly 3% of a sample with some 170,000 clones, about two thirds of them seen once. The sequencing sample was made of PBMCs. This receptor was identified in a woman in her twenties or thirties in good health and CMV-seronegative. The rearrangement joins TRBV19 to TRBJ2-4; 13 bases line up with TRBD2. The CDR3 DNA reads as TGTGCCAGTAGAGAAGGGGGAGGACTAGCGGGGGATGAGGAGTACTTC. Its protein product is CASREGGGLAGDEEYF.